Listed below are T cell receptor beta chains from one sample, sequenced in a study of T cell repertoires in cytomegalovirus infection. Their cognate antigens are unknown. TCRdb called the reads again in MiXCR, with one record for every CDR3 protein. The sample consists of 550,000 to 850,000 distinct CDR3 sequences, approximately 33% of them appearing once. Sample: cultured PBMCs, taken from culture after CMV antigen stimulation. The receptors were gathered from a human donor in good health (CMV status not recorded). Some clones in this sample may be carry-over from other donors' samples. Each CDR3 is given with its conserved first and last residue. A D gene is named only where the DNA matches it firmly. Only some rows state a clone size, as once, few, many or a class for expanded clones.

D gene	clone size	V gene	J gene	CDR3 protein	CDR3 DNA
-	-	TRBV24-1	TRBJ2-3	CATSDTNSADTQYF	TGTGCCACCAGTGACACGAATAGCGCAGATACGCAGTATTTT
TRBD1	few	TRBV18	TRBJ1-1	CASSPGQGAMNTEAFF	TGTGCCAGCTCACCCGGACAGGGGGCGATGAACACTGAAGCTTTCTTT
-	-	TRBV12-3/TRBV12-4	TRBJ2-5	CASSLRQGNTETQYF	TGTGCCAGCAGTTTGAGGCAGGGAAATACGGAGACCCAGTACTTC
TRBD1	-	TRBV2	TRBJ2-1	CASRGDRALQFF	TGTGCCAGCAGGGGGGACAGGGCATTGCAGTTCTTC
TRBD2	few	TRBV27	TRBJ2-1	CASSLFASGGAPSSYNEQFF	TGTGCCAGCAGCTTATTTGCTAGCGGGGGGGCCCCGAGCTCCTACAATGAGCAGTTCTTC
TRBD2	-	TRBV10-2	TRBJ2-6	CASSKIRMGAILAGVTGANVLTF	TGCGCCAGCAGTAAAATCCGTATGGGGGCGATACTAGCGGGAGTTACTGGGGCCAACGTCCTGACTTTC
-	few	TRBV20-1	TRBJ2-5	CSASPGVETQYF	TGCAGTGCTTCACCAGGGGTTGAGACCCAGTACTTC
TRBD1	-	TRBV12-3/TRBV12-4	TRBJ1-5	CASSPTGVSNQPQHF	TGTGCCAGCAGTCCTACAGGGGTGAGCAATCAGCCCCAGCATTTT
TRBD1	-	TRBV7-2	TRBJ1-1	CASSIQGARMNTEAFF	TGTGCCAGCAGCATTCAGGGGGCCAGGATGAACACTGAAGCTTTCTTT
-	-	TRBV7-2	TRBJ2-7	CASSPSGTAYEQYF	TGTGCCAGCAGCCCTTCCGGGACGGCATACGAGCAGTACTTC
-	few	TRBV7-2	TRBJ1-1	CASRRDNTEAFF	TGTGCCAGCAGGAGGGACAACACTGAAGCTTTCTTT
-	-	TRBV5-6	TRBJ2-1	CASSLETGFGANNEQFF	TGTGCCAGCAGCTTGGAGACGGGTTTCGGAGCGAACAATGAGCAGTTCTTC
-	-	TRBV27	TRBJ2-3	CASSLEPQGAADTQYF	TGTGCCAGCAGTCTCGAGCCGCAGGGCGCGGCAGATACGCAGTATTTT
TRBD1	few	TRBV27	TRBJ1-6	CASSNRQGNSPLHF	TGTGCCAGCAGTAATCGACAGGGGAATTCACCCCTCCACTTT
-	-	TRBV5-1	TRBJ2-5	CASSLAVSEGTQYF	TGCGCCAGCAGCTTGGCTGTTAGCGAGGGGACCCAGTACTTC
TRBD1	-	TRBV6-2/TRBV6-3	TRBJ1-1	CASIQGAGTEAFF	TGTGCCAGCATTCAGGGGGCCGGTACTGAAGCTTTCTTT
-	-	TRBV6-5	TRBJ2-3	CASSYKVSRASTDTQYF	TGTGCCAGCAGTTACAAGGTCAGCCGGGCTAGCACAGATACGCAGTATTTT
-	-	TRBV7-9	TRBJ2-1	CASWGNNEQFF	TGTGCCAGCTGGGGGAACAATGAGCAGTTCTTC
TRBD1	-	TRBV7-9	TRBJ2-7	CASSTLPGQSSYEQYF	TGTGCCAGCAGCACACTACCGGGACAGAGCTCCTACGAGCAGTACTTC
-	few	TRBV7-9	TRBJ1-2	CASSLVLTAANYGYTF	TGTGCCAGCAGCTTAGTACTGACAGCAGCTAACTATGGCTACACCTTC
-	-	TRBV2	TRBJ1-4	CASTKLATNEKLFF	TGTGCCAGTACGAAACTTGCAACTAATGAAAAACTGTTTTTT
-	-	TRBV12-5	TRBJ1-1	CASGLVLESAQTEAFF	TGTGCTAGTGGTTTGGTACTCGAGAGCGCACAAACTGAAGCTTTCTTT
-	-	TRBV20-1	TRBJ1-2	CSASPQTGYYGYTF	TGCAGTGCTAGCCCTCAGACAGGCTACTATGGCTACACCTTC
-	-	TRBV29-1	TRBJ2-1	CSVDTDGLYNEQFF	TGCAGCGTAGATACAGACGGTCTCTACAATGAGCAGTTCTTC
-	many	TRBV7-2	TRBJ2-3	CASSLRQPTLHDTQYF	TGTGCCAGCAGCCTAAGACAGCCAACCTTACACGATACGCAGTATTTT
-	-	TRBV19	TRBJ1-1	CASSPRTDVGVVAFF	TGTGCCAGTAGTCCGCGGACCGACGTAGGGGTGGTAGCTTTCTTT
TRBD2	once	TRBV7-8	TRBJ2-2	CASSPLAGSIDTGELFF	TGTGCCAGCAGCCCCCTAGCGGGATCCATTGACACCGGGGAGCTGTTTTTT
-	-	TRBV6-2/TRBV6-3	TRBJ2-7	CASRPGEGDYEQYF	TGTGCCAGCAGGCCAGGGGAGGGGGACTACGAGCAGTACTTC
-	few	TRBV6-1	TRBJ2-3	CATQGPTDTQYF	TGTGCCACCCAGGGTCCCACAGATACGCAGTATTTT
-	many	TRBV7-2	TRBJ1-1	CASSLVFMNTEAFF	TGTGCCAGCAGCTTAGTGTTTATGAACACTGAAGCTTTCTTT
-	few	TRBV11-2	TRBJ1-3	CASSPTGDASTIYF	TGTGCCAGCAGCCCGACGGGGGACGCGAGCACCATATATTTT
TRBD1	many	TRBV7-2	TRBJ1-3	CASSWDRVGNTIYF	TGTGCCAGCAGCTGGGACAGGGTTGGAAACACCATATATTTT
-	-	TRBV3-1	TRBJ2-5	CASSLRVKETQYF	TGTGCCAGCAGCCTAAGGGTAAAAGAGACCCAGTACTTC
-	-	TRBV27	TRBJ2-1	CASSLLQGSDEQFF	TGTGCCAGCAGTTTATTACAGGGTAGCGATGAGCAGTTCTTC
TRBD1	few	TRBV7-6	TRBJ1-6	CASSRGQGASPLHF	TGTGCCAGCAGCCGGGGACAGGGTGCTTCACCCCTCCACTTT
-	-	TRBV20-1	TRBJ1-1	CSAREKGPNTEAFF	TGCAGTGCTAGAGAAAAGGGACCGAACACTGAAGCTTTCTTT
-	-	TRBV6-2/TRBV6-3	TRBJ1-4	CASSYSDRRKLFF	TGTGCCAGCAGTTACTCGGACAGACGGAAACTGTTTTTT
-	-	TRBV27	TRBJ1-5	CASSLWATGPNQPQHF	TGTGCCAGCAGTTTATGGGCCACAGGGCCCAATCAGCCCCAGCATTTT
-	few	TRBV7-2	TRBJ2-7	CASSSRGPGKDYEQYF	TGTGCCAGCAGCTCCCGGGGTCCGGGTAAGGACTACGAGCAGTACTTC
TRBD1	few	TRBV7-2	TRBJ1-1	CASSLPAGGATEAFF	TGTGCCAGCAGCTTACCTGCAGGGGGGGCCACTGAAGCTTTCTTT
-	-	TRBV5-8	TRBJ1-1	CASSLDSLNREAFF	TGTGCCAGCAGCTTGGACTCGTTGAACCGTGAAGCTTTCTTT
-	few	TRBV7-8	TRBJ2-1	CASSVSPPDEQFF	TGTGCCAGCAGCGTTAGCCCCCCCGATGAGCAGTTCTTC
-	-	TRBV6-2/TRBV6-3	TRBJ1-3	CASSGMASGNTIYF	TGTGCCAGCAGCGGAATGGCCTCTGGAAACACCATATATTTT
-	few	TRBV15	TRBJ1-3	CATSRSTEPSGNTIYF	TGTGCCACCAGCAGAAGTACCGAGCCCTCTGGAAACACCATATATTTT
-	-	TRBV6-6	TRBJ2-4	CASRMGTKNIQYF	TGTGCCAGCCGAATGGGAACCAAAAACATTCAGTACTTC
-	-	TRBV28	TRBJ2-2	CASSPPLSANSNTGELFF	TGTGCCAGCAGCCCCCCCCTGTCGGCAAACTCGAACACCGGGGAGCTGTTTTTT
TRBD1	-	TRBV7-2	TRBJ1-5	CASSDSLPGTGATYQPQHF	TGTGCCAGCAGCGACTCCCTACCCGGGACAGGGGCTACCTATCAGCCCCAGCATTTT
TRBD1	-	TRBV12-3/TRBV12-4	TRBJ1-2	CASSGGTGRNYGYTF	TGTGCCAGCAGTGGGGGGACAGGTCGGAACTATGGCTACACCTTC